This T cell receptor (beta chain) comes out of a study of T cell repertoires in cytomegalovirus infection. Overall study context: Public TCR beta signatures marked donors with CMV infection and the matching HLA.

This CDR3 region has 11 residues. V was cut by 2 bases and J by 10 bases, with 6 bases left in between. Per germline, CDR1 MNHEY and CDR2 SVGAGI. This clonotype was observed many times. The antigen remains unidentified. Study-level points and caveats: HLA-C-restricted CMV clonotypes gave the most frequent clonotype in two of eight donors. The study identified carriers of CMV plus the relevant HLA from cumulative public TCR beta family frequency.

One entry per CDR3 protein, called by TCRdb with MiXCR from the reads. There are 250,000 or so distinct CDR3 sequences in the sample; approximately 15% occur only once, and roughly half lies in the top ten. The receptor was isolated from a human donor in good health (CMV status not recorded). Some clones in this sample may be carry-over from other donors' samples. Sequenced: CD8+ T cells from PBMCs. This rearrangement joins TRBV6-5 to TRBJ2-1; D uncertain. The CDR3 is CASSYSREQFF. CDR3 nucleotide sequence: TGTGCCAGCAGTTACAGTAGGGAGCAGTTCTTC.